This record concerns one T cell receptor beta chain sequence. The CDR3 runs to 15 residues. Trimming at V came to 5 bases and at J to 10 bases, leaving 8 bases not matched to a gene. Germline CDR1 and CDR2: MNHEY and SVGAGI. Here immunoSEQ multiplex PCR was the method, and the copy in TCRdb shows in-frame clones only, minus some. The sample has 35,000 or so clones, roughly nine tenths seen once. This entry is derived from a study of T cell changes during pregnancy in multiple sclerosis. The sample in question was CD4+ T cells from peripheral blood mononuclear cells, obtained in the third trimester of pregnancy. The source of this sequence is a female donor in good health, enrolled as a control in a pregnancy study. The V and J genes are TRBV6-5 and TRBJ2-1; 13 bases fit TRBD2. CDR3 nucleotide sequence: TGTGCCAGCAGTCCAAGACTAGCGGGGGGCGGGGAGCAGTTCTTC. This translates into CASSPRLAGGGEQFF.